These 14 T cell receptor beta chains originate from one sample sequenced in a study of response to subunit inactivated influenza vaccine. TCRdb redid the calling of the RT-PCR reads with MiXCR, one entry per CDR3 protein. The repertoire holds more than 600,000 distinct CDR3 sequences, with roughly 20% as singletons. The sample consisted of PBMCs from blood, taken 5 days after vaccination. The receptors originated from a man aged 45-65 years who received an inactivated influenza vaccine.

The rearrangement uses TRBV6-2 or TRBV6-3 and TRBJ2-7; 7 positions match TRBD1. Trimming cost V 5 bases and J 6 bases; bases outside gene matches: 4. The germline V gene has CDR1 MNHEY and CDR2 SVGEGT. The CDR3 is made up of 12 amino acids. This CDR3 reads CASSRDSPEQYF. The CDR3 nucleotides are TGTGCCAGCAGTCGGGACAGCCCCGAGCAGTACTTC.

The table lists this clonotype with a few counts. CDR3 sequence reads: CAISESIRPTTDTQYF. The CDR3 DNA follows: TGTGCCATCAGTGAGTCTATTCGGCCAACCACAGATACGCAGTATTTT. The gene calls are TRBV10-3 and TRBJ2-3; no clear D. Germline-derived CDR1 and CDR2 are ENHRY and SYGVKD. The CDR3 runs to 16 residues. V was shortened by 0 bases and J by 2 bases, with 12 bases between the two germline ends.

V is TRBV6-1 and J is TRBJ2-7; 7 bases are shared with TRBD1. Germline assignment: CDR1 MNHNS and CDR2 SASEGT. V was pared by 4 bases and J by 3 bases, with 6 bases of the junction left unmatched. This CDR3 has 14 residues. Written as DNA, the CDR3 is TGTGCCAGCAGTGCCGGGGACAGTGGCTACGAGCAGTACTTC. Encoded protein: CASSAGDSGYEQYF.

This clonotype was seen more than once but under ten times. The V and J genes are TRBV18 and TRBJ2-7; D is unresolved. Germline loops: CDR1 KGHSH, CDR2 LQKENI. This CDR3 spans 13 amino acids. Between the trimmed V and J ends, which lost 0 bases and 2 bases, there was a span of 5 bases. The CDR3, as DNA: TGTGCCAGCTCACCACCGGCTGCCTACGAGCAGTACTTC. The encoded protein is CASSPPAAYEQYF.

In nucleotides, the CDR3 is TGTGCCAGCAGCTTATCCGCCCTTCTTGGAGGGACCCAGTACTTC. Translation: CASSLSALLGGTQYF. The chain is built from TRBV7-2 and TRBJ2-5; perhaps TRBD2 as D (5 bases). Trimming left V 2 bases short and J 7 bases short, with 17 bases between. The CDR3 sequence is 15 residues long. The germline gives CDR1 SGHTA, CDR2 FQGNSA.

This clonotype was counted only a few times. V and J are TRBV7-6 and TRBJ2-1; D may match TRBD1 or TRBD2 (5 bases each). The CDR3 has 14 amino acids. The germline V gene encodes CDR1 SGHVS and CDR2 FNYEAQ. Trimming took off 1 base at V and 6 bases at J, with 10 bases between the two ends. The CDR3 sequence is CASSLVPGPNEQFF. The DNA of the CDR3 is TGTGCCAGCAGCTTAGTCCCGGGGCCCAATGAGCAGTTCTTC.

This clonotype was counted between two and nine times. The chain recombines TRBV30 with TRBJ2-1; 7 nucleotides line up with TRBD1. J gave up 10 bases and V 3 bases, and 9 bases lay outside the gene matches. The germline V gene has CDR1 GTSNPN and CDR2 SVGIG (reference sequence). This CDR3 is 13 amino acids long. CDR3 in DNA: TGTGCCTGGAGGGGACAGATAATTAGGGAGCAGTTCTTC. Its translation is CAWRGQIIREQFF.

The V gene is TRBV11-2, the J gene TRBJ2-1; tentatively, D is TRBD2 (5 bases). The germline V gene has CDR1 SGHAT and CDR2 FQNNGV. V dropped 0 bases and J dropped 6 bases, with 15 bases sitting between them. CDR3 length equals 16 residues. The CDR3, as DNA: TGTGCCAGCAGCTTAGATGGCAGCCTCGAGGGCAATGAGCAGTTCTTC. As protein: CASSLDGSLEGNEQFF.

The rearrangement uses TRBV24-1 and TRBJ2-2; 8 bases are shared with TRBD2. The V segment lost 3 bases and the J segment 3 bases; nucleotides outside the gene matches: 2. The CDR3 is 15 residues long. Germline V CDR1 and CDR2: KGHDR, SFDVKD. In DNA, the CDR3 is TGTGCCACCAGTGATAAACTAGCGGACACCGGGGAGCTGTTTTTT. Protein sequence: CATSDKLADTGELFF.

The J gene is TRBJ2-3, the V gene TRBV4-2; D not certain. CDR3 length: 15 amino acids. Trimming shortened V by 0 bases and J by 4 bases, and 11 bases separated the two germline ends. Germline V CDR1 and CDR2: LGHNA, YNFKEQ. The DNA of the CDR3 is TGTGCCAGCAGCCAAGATGGCCCTAGGGCAGATACGCAGTATTTT. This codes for CASSQDGPRADTQYF.

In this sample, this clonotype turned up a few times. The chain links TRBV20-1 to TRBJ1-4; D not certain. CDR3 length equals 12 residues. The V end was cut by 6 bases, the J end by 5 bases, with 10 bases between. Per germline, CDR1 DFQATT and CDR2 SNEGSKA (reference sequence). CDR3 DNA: TGCAGTGCCATGCCGCAAAATGAAAAACTGTTTTTT. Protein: CSAMPQNEKLFF.

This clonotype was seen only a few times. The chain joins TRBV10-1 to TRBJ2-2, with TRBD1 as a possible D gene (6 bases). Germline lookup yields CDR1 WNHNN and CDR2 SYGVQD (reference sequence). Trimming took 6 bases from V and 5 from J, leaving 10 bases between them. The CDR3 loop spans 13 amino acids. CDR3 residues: CASRPGQTGELFF. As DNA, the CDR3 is TGCGCCAGCAGACCGGGACAAACCGGGGAGCTGTTTTTT.

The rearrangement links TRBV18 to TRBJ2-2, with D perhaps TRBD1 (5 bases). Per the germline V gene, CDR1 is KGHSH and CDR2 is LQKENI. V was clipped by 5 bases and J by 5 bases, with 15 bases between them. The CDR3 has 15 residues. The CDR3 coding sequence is TGTGCCAGCTCAGTAGGCACAGGCGATACCGGGGAGCTGTTTTTT. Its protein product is CASSVGTGDTGELFF.

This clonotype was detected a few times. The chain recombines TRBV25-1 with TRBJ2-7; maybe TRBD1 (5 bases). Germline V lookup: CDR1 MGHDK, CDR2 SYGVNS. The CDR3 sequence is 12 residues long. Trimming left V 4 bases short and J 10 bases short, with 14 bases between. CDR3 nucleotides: TGTGCCAGCAGTGCCACCACAGGAGATCAGTACTTC. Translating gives CASSATTGDQYF.